The rows below give T cell receptor beta chains drawn from one sample of a study of T cell responses to AZD1222 COVID-19 vaccine. The repertoire was sequenced with immunoSEQ multiplex PCR; TCRdb's copy has only in-frame clones and lacks some. The sample has about 79,000 clones, about 80% seen once. Here the sequenced sample was peripheral blood, taken 28 days after the second AZD1222 dose. The receptors stem from an adult who received the AZD1222 COVID-19 vaccine. The CDR3 runs from the conserved cysteine through the conserved F or W. Each record gives: J gene, V gene, D gene, clone size, CDR3 length, CDR3 protein, CDR3 DNA. A D gene is named only where the DNA matches it firmly. Clone size is not always given. Where it is, it says once, few, many or a class for expanded clones.

j_call: TRBJ1-2; v_call: TRBV29-1; d_call: .; clone_size: .; cdr3_length: 12; cdr3_aa: CSVGGGGSGYTF; cdr3_nt: TGCAGCGTTGGAGGCGGGGGGAGCGGCTACACCTTC
j_call: TRBJ1-2; v_call: TRBV28; d_call: .; clone_size: .; cdr3_length: 13; cdr3_aa: CASRRDSNYGYTF; cdr3_nt: TGTGCCAGCAGACGGGACTCTAACTATGGCTACACCTTC
j_call: TRBJ2-7; v_call: TRBV11-2; d_call: .; clone_size: .; cdr3_length: 16; cdr3_aa: CASSPYNGAPSYEQYF; cdr3_nt: TGTGCCAGCAGCCCCTACAACGGCGCGCCCTCCTACGAGCAGTACTTC
j_call: TRBJ1-5; v_call: TRBV4-2; d_call: .; clone_size: .; cdr3_length: 14; cdr3_aa: CASSQDSGLEPQHF; cdr3_nt: TGTGCCAGCAGCCAAGACTCGGGGTTGGAGCCCCAGCATTTT
j_call: TRBJ2-6; v_call: TRBV5-4; d_call: .; clone_size: once; cdr3_length: 13; cdr3_aa: CASSLVGANVLTF; cdr3_nt: TGTGCCAGCAGCTTGGTTGGGGCCAACGTCCTGACTTTC
j_call: TRBJ1-2; v_call: TRBV30; d_call: .; clone_size: few; cdr3_length: 12; cdr3_aa: CAWSQSNYGYTF; cdr3_nt: TGTGCCTGGTCCCAGTCTAACTATGGCTACACCTTC
j_call: TRBJ1-2; v_call: TRBV5-4; d_call: .; clone_size: few; cdr3_length: 14; cdr3_aa: CASSMPRDPKSYTF; cdr3_nt: TGTGCCAGCAGTATGCCCCGGGACCCAAAAAGCTACACCTTC
j_call: TRBJ2-3; v_call: TRBV5-4; d_call: .; clone_size: .; cdr3_length: 17; cdr3_aa: CASSLAGTRQGRGTQYF; cdr3_nt: TGTGCCAGCAGCTTGGCTGGGACACGGCAGGGACGAGGTACGCAGTATTTT
j_call: TRBJ2-7; v_call: TRBV5-1; d_call: TRBD2; clone_size: .; cdr3_length: 19; cdr3_aa: CASSLAPFLAGASSYEQYF; cdr3_nt: TGCGCCAGCAGCTTGGCCCCGTTTCTAGCGGGGGCGAGCTCCTACGAGCAGTACTTC
j_call: TRBJ1-1; v_call: TRBV10-3; d_call: .; clone_size: .; cdr3_length: 15; cdr3_aa: CATAAQGSADTEAFF; cdr3_nt: TGTGCCACCGCCGCCCAGGGTAGTGCGGACACTGAAGCTTTCTTT
j_call: TRBJ2-2; v_call: TRBV28; d_call: .; clone_size: .; cdr3_length: 14; cdr3_aa: CASIGQQYTGELFF; cdr3_nt: TGTGCCAGCATCGGACAGCAGTACACCGGGGAGCTGTTTTTT
j_call: TRBJ2-1; v_call: TRBV6-4; d_call: .; clone_size: few; cdr3_length: 13; cdr3_aa: CASGDGDYNEQFF; cdr3_nt: TGTGCCAGCGGAGACGGAGACTACAATGAGCAGTTCTTC
j_call: TRBJ2-6; v_call: TRBV2; d_call: .; clone_size: .; cdr3_length: 14; cdr3_aa: CASSEWAGANVLTF; cdr3_nt: TGTGCCAGCAGTGAATGGGCAGGGGCCAACGTCCTGACTTTC
j_call: TRBJ2-7; v_call: TRBV5-1; d_call: TRBD1; clone_size: .; cdr3_length: 14; cdr3_aa: CASSWTGLAYEQYF; cdr3_nt: TGCGCCAGCAGCTGGACAGGGTTGGCCTACGAGCAGTACTTC
j_call: TRBJ2-7; v_call: TRBV4-1; d_call: TRBD2; clone_size: .; cdr3_length: 15; cdr3_aa: CASSQASGSRYEQYF; cdr3_nt: TGCGCCAGCAGCCAAGCTAGCGGGAGCCGCTACGAGCAGTACTTC
j_call: TRBJ2-7; v_call: TRBV11-2; d_call: .; clone_size: .; cdr3_length: 14; cdr3_aa: CASSLVRGGGEQYF; cdr3_nt: TGTGCCAGCAGCTTAGTCAGAGGGGGAGGCGAGCAGTACTTC
j_call: TRBJ2-3; v_call: TRBV10-3; d_call: .; clone_size: .; cdr3_length: 13; cdr3_aa: CASMGGAGDTQYF; cdr3_nt: TGTGCCTCAATGGGGGGGGCTGGAGATACGCAGTATTTT
j_call: TRBJ1-5; v_call: TRBV12-3/TRBV12-4; d_call: .; clone_size: few; cdr3_length: 13; cdr3_aa: CASQALSNQPQHF; cdr3_nt: TGTGCCAGCCAGGCGCTTAGCAATCAGCCCCAGCATTTT
j_call: TRBJ2-3; v_call: TRBV15; d_call: .; clone_size: .; cdr3_length: 15; cdr3_aa: CATSRRGSATDTQYF; cdr3_nt: TGTGCCACCAGCAGAAGAGGGAGTGCCACAGATACGCAGTATTTT
j_call: TRBJ2-7; v_call: TRBV6-2/TRBV6-3; d_call: .; clone_size: .; cdr3_length: 14; cdr3_aa: CASSKDGATYEQYF; cdr3_nt: TGTGCCAGCAGTAAGGACGGCGCAACCTACGAGCAGTACTTC
j_call: TRBJ1-1; v_call: TRBV2; d_call: .; clone_size: .; cdr3_length: 15; cdr3_aa: CASGPGGGNGTEAFF; cdr3_nt: TGTGCCAGCGGCCCGGGAGGGGGTAATGGGACTGAAGCTTTCTTT
j_call: TRBJ2-7; v_call: TRBV5-6; d_call: .; clone_size: .; cdr3_length: 13; cdr3_aa: CASSLGRSYEQYF; cdr3_nt: TGTGCCAGCAGCTTGGGCAGGTCCTACGAGCAGTACTTC
j_call: TRBJ1-2; v_call: TRBV20-1; d_call: .; clone_size: .; cdr3_length: 11; cdr3_aa: CSAREGNGYTF; cdr3_nt: TGCAGTGCTAGAGAAGGGAATGGCTACACCTTC
j_call: TRBJ1-2; v_call: TRBV7-9; d_call: .; clone_size: .; cdr3_length: 14; cdr3_aa: CASSLTPNRVGYTF; cdr3_nt: TGTGCCAGCAGCTTAACCCCCAACAGGGTTGGCTACACCTTC
j_call: TRBJ2-1; v_call: TRBV5-1; d_call: TRBD2; clone_size: .; cdr3_length: 16; cdr3_aa: CASSFPSGMTYNEQFF; cdr3_nt: TGCGCCAGCAGCTTCCCTAGCGGGATGACCTACAATGAGCAGTTCTTC
j_call: TRBJ1-2; v_call: TRBV12-3/TRBV12-4; d_call: .; clone_size: .; cdr3_length: 13; cdr3_aa: CASSPQGNYGYTF; cdr3_nt: TGTGCCAGCAGCCCTCAGGGAAACTATGGCTACACCTTC
j_call: TRBJ2-3; v_call: TRBV15; d_call: TRBD1; clone_size: .; cdr3_length: 16; cdr3_aa: CATSRDRGQVTDTQYF; cdr3_nt: TGTGCCACCAGCAGAGATCGGGGACAGGTCACAGATACGCAGTATTTT
j_call: TRBJ1-6; v_call: TRBV7-9; d_call: TRBD1; clone_size: .; cdr3_length: 15; cdr3_aa: CASSPPGQGASPLHF; cdr3_nt: TGTGCCAGCAGCCCGCCGGGACAGGGGGCCTCACCCCTCCACTTT
j_call: TRBJ1-4; v_call: TRBV7-2; d_call: .; clone_size: .; cdr3_length: 14; cdr3_aa: CASSPGPTNEKLFF; cdr3_nt: TGTGCCAGCAGCCCGGGGCCAACTAATGAAAAACTGTTTTTT
j_call: TRBJ2-1; v_call: TRBV9; d_call: TRBD1; clone_size: .; cdr3_length: 13; cdr3_aa: CASSEGGWDEQFF; cdr3_nt: TGTGCCAGCAGCGAAGGGGGCTGGGATGAGCAGTTCTTC
j_call: TRBJ2-7; v_call: TRBV7-2; d_call: .; clone_size: .; cdr3_length: 14; cdr3_aa: CASSSDWSSYEQYF; cdr3_nt: TGTGCCAGCAGCTCTGACTGGAGCTCCTACGAGCAGTACTTC
j_call: TRBJ1-6; v_call: TRBV10-3; d_call: .; clone_size: .; cdr3_length: 15; cdr3_aa: CAISELQGYNSPLHF; cdr3_nt: TGTGCCATCAGTGAGTTGCAGGGATACAATTCACCCCTCCACTTT
j_call: TRBJ1-6; v_call: TRBV27; d_call: TRBD1; clone_size: .; cdr3_length: 16; cdr3_aa: CASRMRTGANNSPLHF; cdr3_nt: TGTGCCAGCAGGATGAGGACAGGCGCGAATAATTCACCCCTCCACTTT
j_call: TRBJ1-2; v_call: TRBV28; d_call: .; clone_size: .; cdr3_length: 13; cdr3_aa: CASSSTDGYGYTF; cdr3_nt: TGTGCCAGCAGCTCTACTGACGGTTATGGCTACACCTTC
j_call: TRBJ2-7; v_call: TRBV10-3; d_call: TRBD1; clone_size: few; cdr3_length: 14; cdr3_aa: CAISKDRDNYEQYF; cdr3_nt: TGTGCCATCAGTAAAGACAGGGACAACTACGAGCAGTACTTC
j_call: TRBJ2-1; v_call: TRBV27; d_call: .; clone_size: .; cdr3_length: 14; cdr3_aa: CASSLSGRSYEQFF; cdr3_nt: TGTGCCAGCAGTTTATCGGGCCGTTCCTATGAGCAGTTCTTC
j_call: TRBJ1-1; v_call: TRBV5-1; d_call: .; clone_size: .; cdr3_length: 15; cdr3_aa: CASSLDPGRGTEAFF; cdr3_nt: TGCGCCAGCAGCTTGGACCCGGGGAGAGGAACTGAAGCTTTCTTT
j_call: TRBJ2-6; v_call: TRBV6-5; d_call: .; clone_size: .; cdr3_length: 14; cdr3_aa: CASRTDSGANVLTF; cdr3_nt: TGTGCCAGCAGGACAGACTCTGGGGCCAACGTCCTGACTTTC
j_call: TRBJ1-2; v_call: TRBV3-1/TRBV3-2; d_call: TRBD1; clone_size: .; cdr3_length: 13; cdr3_aa: CASSPGQGGVYTF; cdr3_nt: TGTGCCAGCAGCCCCGGACAGGGAGGGGTCTACACCTTC
j_call: TRBJ1-3; v_call: TRBV28; d_call: TRBD1; clone_size: .; cdr3_length: 18; cdr3_aa: CASSLSGTGPLFGNTIYF; cdr3_nt: TGTGCCAGCAGTTTGTCCGGGACAGGGCCATTATTCGGAAACACCATATATTTT
j_call: TRBJ2-3; v_call: TRBV7-9; d_call: .; clone_size: .; cdr3_length: 14; cdr3_aa: CASKSGNYTDTQYF; cdr3_nt: TGTGCCAGCAAGAGCGGAAATTACACAGATACGCAGTATTTT
j_call: TRBJ2-3; v_call: TRBV7-9; d_call: .; clone_size: .; cdr3_length: 16; cdr3_aa: CASSLARGVPTDTQYF; cdr3_nt: TGTGCCAGCAGCTTAGCAAGGGGGGTTCCCACAGATACGCAGTATTTT
j_call: TRBJ2-3; v_call: TRBV6-5; d_call: .; clone_size: .; cdr3_length: 16; cdr3_aa: CASSYSSSRRTDTQYF; cdr3_nt: TGTGCCAGCAGTTACTCGTCTAGCCGGAGGACAGATACGCAGTATTTT
j_call: TRBJ1-3; v_call: TRBV3-1/TRBV3-2; d_call: .; clone_size: .; cdr3_length: 17; cdr3_aa: CASSQAPWGGAGNTIYF; cdr3_nt: TGTGCCAGCAGCCAAGCCCCCTGGGGGGGTGCTGGAAACACCATATATTTT
j_call: TRBJ1-5; v_call: TRBV6-5; d_call: TRBD1; clone_size: .; cdr3_length: 15; cdr3_aa: CASRTGEVSNQPQHF; cdr3_nt: TGTGCCAGCAGGACAGGGGAGGTAAGCAATCAGCCCCAGCATTTT
j_call: TRBJ2-2; v_call: TRBV18; d_call: .; clone_size: .; cdr3_length: 16; cdr3_aa: CASSQITPTNTGELFF; cdr3_nt: TGTGCCAGCTCACAAATCACGCCCACGAACACCGGGGAGCTGTTTTTT
j_call: TRBJ2-5; v_call: TRBV2; d_call: .; clone_size: .; cdr3_length: 12; cdr3_aa: CASSDREETQYF; cdr3_nt: TGTGCCAGCAGTGACAGGGAAGAGACCCAGTACTTC
j_call: TRBJ1-4; v_call: TRBV30; d_call: .; clone_size: once; cdr3_length: 14; cdr3_aa: CAWSTTGGYEKLFF; cdr3_nt: TGTGCCTGGAGTACCACAGGAGGTTATGAAAAACTGTTTTTT
j_call: TRBJ2-7; v_call: TRBV30; d_call: TRBD2; clone_size: .; cdr3_length: 16; cdr3_aa: CAWRGLAGVHSYEQYF; cdr3_nt: TGTGCCTGGAGGGGACTAGCGGGGGTCCATTCTTACGAGCAGTACTTC
j_call: TRBJ1-1; v_call: TRBV11-1; d_call: TRBD1; clone_size: .; cdr3_length: 14; cdr3_aa: CASSRRQGITEAFF; cdr3_nt: TGTGCCAGCAGCCGACGACAGGGTATCACTGAAGCTTTCTTT